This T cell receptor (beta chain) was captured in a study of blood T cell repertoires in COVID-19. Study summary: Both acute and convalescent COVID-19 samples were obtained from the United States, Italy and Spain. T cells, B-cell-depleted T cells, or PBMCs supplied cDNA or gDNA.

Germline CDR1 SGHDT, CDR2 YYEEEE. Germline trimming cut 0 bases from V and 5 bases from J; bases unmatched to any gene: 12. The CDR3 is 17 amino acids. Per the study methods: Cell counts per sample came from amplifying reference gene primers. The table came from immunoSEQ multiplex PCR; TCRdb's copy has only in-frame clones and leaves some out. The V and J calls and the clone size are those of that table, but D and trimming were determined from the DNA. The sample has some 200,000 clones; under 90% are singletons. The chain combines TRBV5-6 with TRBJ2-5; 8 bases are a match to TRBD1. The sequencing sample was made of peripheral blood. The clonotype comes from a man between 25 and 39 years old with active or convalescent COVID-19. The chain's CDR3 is CASSLGRGRGRDETQYF. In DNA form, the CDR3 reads TGTGCCAGCAGCTTGGGGCGGGGCAGGGGGCGCGATGAGACCCAGTACTTC.